Reported below is one TCR beta chain. No antigen is known for it. The sample comes from a study of T cell repertoires in cytomegalovirus infection. Overall study: Public TCR beta signatures marked donors with CMV infection and the matching HLA.

TCRdb fed the reads into MiXCR, producing one record per CDR3 protein. The sample has approximately 500,000 distinct CDR3 sequences; 16% are singletons. Overall study findings and caveats: Individuals carrying CMV plus the relevant HLA were identified by cumulative frequency of public TCR beta families. The ex vivo response was dominated by HLA-C-restricted CMV-specific TCR beta clonotypes.

Trimming removed 6 bases at V and 4 bases at J, with 10 bases between. The CDR3 spans 13 residues. Germline loops: CDR1 ENHRY, CDR2 SYGVKD. The sequence derives from a human donor in good health (CMV status not recorded). Some clones in this sample may be carry-over from other donors' samples. The source material was CD8+ T cells from PBMCs. V is TRBV10-3 and J is TRBJ1-3; possible D gene TRBD1, 5 bases. The CDR3 is CAIRDTLGNTIYF. Here the CDR3 DNA reads TGTGCCATCAGGGACACCCTGGGAAACACCATATATTTT.